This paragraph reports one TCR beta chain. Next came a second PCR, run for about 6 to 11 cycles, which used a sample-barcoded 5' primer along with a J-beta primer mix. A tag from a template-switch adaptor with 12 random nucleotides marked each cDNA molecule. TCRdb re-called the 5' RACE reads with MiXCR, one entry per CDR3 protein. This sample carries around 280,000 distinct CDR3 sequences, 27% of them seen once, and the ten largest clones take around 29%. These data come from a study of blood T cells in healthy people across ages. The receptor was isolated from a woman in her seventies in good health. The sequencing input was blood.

CDR3 DNA: TGTGCCAGCAGCCACCCGTTCACAGATACGCAGTATTTT. This sequence encodes CASSHPFTDTQYF. The chain couples TRBV3-1 to TRBJ2-3; no reliable D call. The CDR3 loop spans 13 amino acids. Trimming cost V 3 bases and J 2 bases, with 6 bases left between them. Germline V gives CDR1 LGHDT, CDR2 YNNKEL (reference sequence).